This T cell receptor beta chain is from a study of TIL therapy for anti-PD-1-resistant metastatic lung cancer. Study as a whole: Progressing patients received lymphodepletion, expanded TIL infusion and IL-2.

Per the germline V gene, CDR1 is SGHRS and CDR2 is YFSETQ. The CDR3 runs 15 residues. Trimming removed 0 bases from V and 4 bases from J; junction bases left unmatched: 2. Sample time point: pre-treatment sample, taken before nivolumab and TIL therapy. The immunoSEQ assay was v3. Survey-level samples got approximately 2 million read pairs; deep-level samples got about 4.5-6.5 million. The method was immunoSEQ multiplex PCR; TCRdb's version includes in-frame clones alone and lacks a portion of them. This sample has about 53,000 clones, with more than 60% found just once. V usage is TRBV5-1 and J usage is TRBJ2-1, with 9 bases fitting TRBD2. The starting material was blood, obtained at baseline. The clonotype comes from a person between 25 and 80 years old with non-small cell lung cancer. This chain's CDR3 is CASSLGGGDYNEQFF. Here the CDR3 DNA reads TGCGCCAGCAGCTTGGGCGGGGGGGATTACAATGAGCAGTTCTTC. The full variable domain, its missing parts supplied by reference TRBV5-1 and TRBJ2-1, is KAGVTQTPRYLIKTRGQQVTLSCSPISGHRSVSWYQQTPGQGLQFLFEYFSETQRNKGNFPGRFSGRQFSNSRSEMNVSTLELGDSALYLCASSLGGGDYNEQFFGPGTRLTVL.